This TCR beta chain is drawn from a study of cytomegalovirus exposure and HLA in healthy donors. Germline V gene lookup returns CDR1 SGHDN and CDR2 FVKESK. Unmatched junction bases numbered 6, after V lost 6 bases and J lost 0 bases. This CDR3 comprises 15 residues. TCRdb keeps only in-frame clones here, not all; method: immunoSEQ multiplex PCR. The sample holds roughly 120,000 clones, 88% seen once. Sequenced material: PBMCs. The sequence derives from a woman younger than 35 in good health and CMV-seropositive. The rearrangement joins TRBV14 to TRBJ2-7, with 9 bases fitting TRBD2. The CDR3: CASRTSGGASYEQYF. CDR3 bases: TGTGCCAGCAGGACTAGCGGAGGGGCCTCCTACGAGCAGTACTTC.